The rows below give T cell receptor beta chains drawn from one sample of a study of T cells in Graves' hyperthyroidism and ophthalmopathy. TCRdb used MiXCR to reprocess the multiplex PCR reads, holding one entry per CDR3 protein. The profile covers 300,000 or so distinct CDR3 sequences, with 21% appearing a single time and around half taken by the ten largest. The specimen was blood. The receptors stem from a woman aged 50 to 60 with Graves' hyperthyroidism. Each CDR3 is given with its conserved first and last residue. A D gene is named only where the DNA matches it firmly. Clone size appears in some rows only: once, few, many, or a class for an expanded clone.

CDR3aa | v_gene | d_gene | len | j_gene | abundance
CASSLRRLAGTDEQFF | TRBV5-1 | TRBD2 | 16 | TRBJ2-1 | many
CASRVPGINTEAFF | TRBV5-6 | - | 14 | TRBJ1-1 | many
CASRVDRATNTEAFF | TRBV2 | TRBD1 | 15 | TRBJ1-1 | many
CASSQPPSSGANVLTF | TRBV11-1 | - | 16 | TRBJ2-6 | -
CASSYSAGPYGYTF | TRBV6-5 | - | 14 | TRBJ1-2 | few
CAWSATGSGRAAYEQFF | TRBV30 | TRBD2 | 17 | TRBJ2-1 | -
CASSLTDNPNTEAFF | TRBV5-1 | - | 15 | TRBJ1-1 | -
CASSLGGTGRSPLHF | TRBV28 | TRBD1 | 15 | TRBJ1-6 | few
CAWTGQGAGYTF | TRBV30 | TRBD1 | 12 | TRBJ1-2 | -
CASSLDREARSADTQYF | TRBV11-2 | - | 17 | TRBJ2-3 | many
CASSLDRGVEQYF | TRBV6-1 | TRBD1 | 13 | TRBJ2-7 | many
CASSATSGAPYEQYF | TRBV5-4 | TRBD2 | 15 | TRBJ2-7 | -
CSAGTAPDTQYF | TRBV20-1 | TRBD1 | 12 | TRBJ2-3 | -
CASSLTGTGANTEAFF | TRBV5-1 | TRBD1 | 16 | TRBJ1-1 | many
CASSSWTGTNTEAFF | TRBV7-9 | TRBD1 | 15 | TRBJ1-1 | many
CASSLATVNTGELFF | TRBV5-1 | - | 15 | TRBJ2-2 | many
CASSIDNYGYTF | TRBV28 | - | 12 | TRBJ1-2 | many
CASRPPGLAVTYNEQFF | TRBV5-1 | TRBD2 | 17 | TRBJ2-1 | many
CASSWRASGGNEQFF | TRBV5-1 | TRBD2 | 15 | TRBJ2-1 | many
CASSSRTATEAFF | TRBV19 | - | 13 | TRBJ1-1 | -
CASQGTGDRYDRIANQPQHF | TRBV19 | TRBD1 | 20 | TRBJ1-5 | many
CASSYRINQPQHF | TRBV6-2/TRBV6-3 | - | 13 | TRBJ1-5 | many
CASSQRLAGGGETQYF | TRBV3-1 | TRBD2 | 16 | TRBJ2-5 | many